This T cell receptor (beta chain) originates from a study of brain T cells in children with intractable seizures. Notes on the study in general: Patients' HCMV serostatus was unknown; virus specificity rests on CDR3 similarity alone.

In the case of this clone: Its specificity is unknown.

Here immunoSEQ multiplex PCR was the method, and the copy in TCRdb shows in-frame clones only, minus some. The sample consists of some 64,000 clones, 95% to 97% of them appearing once. This CDR3 spans 13 amino acids. V gave up 6 bases and J gave up 4 bases, with 13 bases separating them. From germline, CDR1 is MNHEY and CDR2 SVGEGT. V is TRBV6-2 or TRBV6-3 and J is TRBJ2-7; TRBD2 might be the D (6 bases). This clonotype was sampled from a boy in the first two years of life with focal cortical dysplasia and intractable seizures. The material sequenced was peripheral blood, taken at surgery. CDR3 coding DNA: TGTGCCAGCAGCCCCGGGACTCCATACGAGCAGTACTTC. This gives the protein CASSPGTPYEQYF.